This entry features one T cell receptor (beta chain) sequence. The antigen remains undetermined. This entry is derived from a study of CD8+ T cells in alopecia areata. Regarding the study as a whole: Many expanded lesional clones persisted during tofacitinib (in both scalp and blood). Shared TCR sequences were less clear between patients than in mice, possibly partly from HLA diversity.

cDNA reverse transcribed from extracted RNA served as the sequencing template. Profiling relied on immunoSEQ multiplex PCR, and the TCRdb table lists in-frame clones only, not all of them. Of more than 200,000 clones listed, roughly 64% are singletons. Treatment here: oral pan-JAK inhibitor, 5-10 mg twice daily. A FACSAria was used to sort CD4+ and CD8+ T cells. These cells came from PBMCs. Trimming shortened V by 6 bases and J by 4 bases, and 18 bases separated the two germline ends. The CDR3 is 15 amino acids. Germline-derived CDR1 and CDR2 are SQVTM and ANQGSEA. This clonotype was obtained from a human donor with alopecia areata. The chain links TRBV29-1 to TRBJ2-2; D could derive from TRBD1 or TRBD2 (7 bases each). Sample: CD4+ T cells sorted from blood, taken at week 4, from a patient treated with tofacitinib. This CDR3 is CSVRKQGRGTGELFF. In nucleotides, the CDR3 is TGCAGCGTCCGAAAACAGGGGAGGGGCACCGGGGAGCTGTTTTTT.